The 11 T cell receptor beta chains below come from one sample, sequenced in a study of CD8+ T cells in alopecia areata. Following RNA extraction, reverse transcription yielded cDNA that acted as the sequencing template. This table comes from immunoSEQ multiplex PCR, and its TCRdb copy is limited to in-frame clones, with some not included. This sample has about 200,000 clones; approximately 52% occur once, and the top ten carry approximately 0.5%. This specimen was CD4+ T cells sorted from blood, taken at week 0. These receptors originate from a human donor with alopecia areata.

This clone was observed once. The genes are TRBV5-1 and TRBJ2-2; the match to TRBD2 covers 10 bases. V gave up 4 bases and J gave up 6 bases; unmatched junction bases: 6. The CDR3 is made up of 15 amino acids. Germline CDR1 and CDR2: SGHRS and YFSETQ. CDR3: CASSTSSGRAGELFF. As DNA, the CDR3 is TGCGCCAGCAGCACCTCAAGCGGGAGGGCCGGGGAGCTGTTTTTT.

The gene calls are TRBV5-4 and TRBJ1-2; D not resolved. The CDR3 totals 14 residues. V was pared by 0 bases and J by 4 bases, with 10 bases between. Germline CDR1 reads SGHNT; CDR2 reads YYREEE (reference sequence). CDR3 DNA: TGTGCCAGCAGCTTGGAAAAAGGGATCTATGGCTACACCTTC. Its protein is CASSLEKGIYGYTF.

This clone has more than one count but fewer than ten. The V call is TRBV5-1, the J call TRBJ2-5; D possibly corresponds to TRBD2 (6 bases). V lost 4 bases, J lost 5 bases, and 12 bases lay in between. The CDR3 spans 13 residues. Germline CDR1 reads SGHRS; CDR2 reads YFSETQ. Here the CDR3 reads CASSPEGLETQYF. The CDR3 bases are TGCGCCAGCAGCCCTGAGGGACTGGAGACCCAGTACTTC.

In its sample, this clone was seen a few times. The chain joins TRBV30 to TRBJ2-1, with 11 bases lining up with TRBD2. Germline assignment: CDR1 GTSNPN and CDR2 SVGIG (reference sequence). This CDR3 region has 13 residues. V was pared by 8 bases and J by 9 bases, with 9 bases of the junction left unmatched. The CDR3 protein is CAGTSGSVSEQFF. CDR3 sequence (DNA): TGTGCCGGAACTAGCGGGAGCGTCTCTGAGCAGTTCTTC. Combining the CDR3 with reference TRBV30 and TRBJ2-1 gives the whole variable domain SQTIHQWPATLVQPVGSPLSLECTVEGTSNPNLYWYRQAAGRGLQLLFYSVGIGQISSEVPQNLSASRPQDRQFILSSKKLLLSDSGFYLCAGTSGSVSEQFFGPGTRLTVL.

This clone appeared once. The rearrangement joins TRBV5-1 to TRBJ2-5; D is perhaps TRBD2 (6 bases). The CDR3 spans 16 residues. V lost 1 base and J lost 7, with 20 bases in between. Germline-derived CDR1 and CDR2 are SGHRS and YFSETQ. The CDR3 nucleotides read TGCGCCAGCAGCTTGCAGACTAGTAGTGCTGTGGGGACCCAGTACTTC. It encodes CASSLQTSSAVGTQYF.

V usage is TRBV18 and J usage is TRBJ1-5; no clear D. Germline CDR1 is KGHSH and CDR2 is LQKENI. This CDR3 contains 14 residues. V lost 2 bases and J lost 1, with 6 bases in between. The CDR3 bases are TGTGCCAGCTCACCAAATAAAAGCAATCAGCCCCAGCATTTT. Residues: CASSPNKSNQPQHF.

The rearrangement links TRBV25-1 to TRBJ2-7; TRBD2 matches at 10 bases. Germline V gene lookup returns CDR1 MGHDK and CDR2 SYGVNS. Trimming at V came to 8 bases and at J to 6 bases, leaving 7 bases not matched to a gene. The CDR3 has 13 residues. The CDR3 coding sequence is TGTGCCAGCCGCCTAGCGGGAGATCTCGAGCAGTACTTC. Translating it yields CASRLAGDLEQYF.

The chain joins TRBV6-6 to TRBJ1-2; 8 nucleotides align to TRBD1. Germline trimming cut 5 bases from V and 4 bases from J; bases unmatched to any gene: 6. Per the germline V gene, CDR1 is MNHNY and CDR2 is SVGAGI (reference sequence). The CDR3 has 14 residues. The CDR3 is CASSPSGTGYGYTF. CDR3 sequence (DNA): TGTGCCAGCAGTCCTTCCGGGACAGGCTATGGCTACACCTTC.

This clone has just a few counts. This chain uses TRBV11-2 with TRBJ2-3, with no clear D. This CDR3 region has 12 residues. With 6 bases removed from V and 0 bases from J, the gap between germline ends came to 4 bases. Germline CDR1 reads SGHAT; CDR2 reads FQNNGV. CDR3 loop: CASRLSTDTQYF. The CDR3 DNA follows: TGTGCCAGCAGACTCAGCACAGATACGCAGTATTTT.

This clone was detected only once. The chain has TRBV5-1 and TRBJ1-1; TRBD1 aligns across 7 bases. Germline CDR1 reads SGHRS; CDR2 reads YFSETQ. V gave up 0 bases and J gave up 5 bases; unmatched junction bases: 7. This CDR3 region has 15 residues. The CDR3 loop is CASSLEHRGSTEAFF. The CDR3 DNA reads as TGCGCCAGCAGCTTGGAACACAGGGGTAGTACTGAAGCTTTCTTT. The full variable domain, in which reference TRBV5-1 and TRBJ1-1 provide the parts outside the CDR3, is KAGVTQTPRYLIKTRGQQVTLSCSPISGHRSVSWYQQTPGQGLQFLFEYFSETQRNKGNFPGRFSGRQFSNSRSEMNVSTLELGDSALYLCASSLEHRGSTEAFFGQGTRLTVV.

DNA of the CDR3: TGCGCCAGCAGCCAAACAGCGGGAAGCGCCTACAATGAGCAGTTCTTC. Translated: CASSQTAGSAYNEQFF. The rearrangement uses TRBV4-1 and TRBJ2-1, with 7 bases lining up with TRBD2. The CDR3 extends over 16 amino acids. V was pared by 2 bases and J by 2 bases, with 6 bases of the junction left unmatched. Germline loops: CDR1 MGHRA, CDR2 YSYEKL.